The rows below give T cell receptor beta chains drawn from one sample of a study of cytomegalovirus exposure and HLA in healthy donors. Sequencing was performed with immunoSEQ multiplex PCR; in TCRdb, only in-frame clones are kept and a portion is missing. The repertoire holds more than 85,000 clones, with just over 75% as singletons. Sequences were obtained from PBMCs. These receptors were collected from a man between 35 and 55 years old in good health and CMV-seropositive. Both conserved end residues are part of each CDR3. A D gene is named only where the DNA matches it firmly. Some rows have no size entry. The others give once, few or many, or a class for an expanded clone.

TGTGCCAGCAGCTTAGTCGGGGGGACCTTCTACGAGCAGTACTTC,CASSLVGGTFYEQYF,TRBJ2-7,-,TRBD2,TRBV7-2
TGTGCCAGCAGTATTGGGACAGGGAGAACTGAAGCTTTCTTT,CASSIGTGRTEAFF,TRBJ1-1,-,TRBD1,TRBV27
TGCGCCAGCAGTGAGTCCTCAGGGGACCCCGAGACCCAGTACTTC,CASSESSGDPETQYF,TRBJ2-5,few,-,TRBV10-1
TGCGCCAGCAGCTTGTGGGCAGATAATGGCTACACCTTC,CASSLWADNGYTF,TRBJ1-2,-,-,TRBV5-1
TGTGCCAGCAGCTTAGGGTTCGGGAACAGGGACCAAGAGACCCAGTACTTC,CASSLGFGNRDQETQYF,TRBJ2-5,-,-,TRBV5-6
TGTGCCAGCAGCCAAACAGGGGCCCCTGGAAACACCATATATTTT,CASSQTGAPGNTIYF,TRBJ1-3,-,TRBD1,TRBV14
TGCGCCAGCAGCCAAGATCGTGTAGGGACTAGATCCAATGAGCAGTTCTTC,CASSQDRVGTRSNEQFF,TRBJ2-1,-,TRBD2,TRBV4-3
TGTGCCTGGCGGGCAGGACTAAACAATGAGCAGTTCTTC,CAWRAGLNNEQFF,TRBJ2-1,-,-,TRBV30
TGTGCCAGCAGTCTAGACCCAACAGGGCTTTCTTTCTTT,CASSLDPTGLSFF,TRBJ1-1,-,-,TRBV6-5
TGTGCCATCGGCGCCGGGGGGGAGACGTACGAGCAGTACTTC,CAIGAGGETYEQYF,TRBJ2-7,-,TRBD2,TRBV10-3
TGTGCCAGCAGTTTTCGGGCGGGGGTCTATAATTCACCCCTCCACTTT,CASSFRAGVYNSPLHF,TRBJ1-6,-,-,TRBV27
TGTGCCAGCAGCGGCAGGGCTGGAAACACCATATATTTT,CASSGRAGNTIYF,TRBJ1-3,-,-,TRBV9
TGTGCCAGTAGATTGGCTGGGGCCAACGGCCTGACTTTC,CASRLAGANGLTF,TRBJ2-6,-,-,TRBV19
TGTGCCAGCAGCCGCGGGACAGGGGACTCCGGGGAGCAGTACTTC,CASSRGTGDSGEQYF,TRBJ2-7,-,TRBD1,TRBV4-2
TGTGCCAGCAGCTTATTAGAGAGTCGGGGCGGGGAGCTGTTTTTT,CASSLLESRGGELFF,TRBJ2-2,-,-,TRBV11-2
TGTGCCAGTAGTCCGACTAGCGGGAGTCCGGAGACCCAGTACTTC,CASSPTSGSPETQYF,TRBJ2-5,-,TRBD2,TRBV19
TGTGCCAGCAGCTTGTCGGCAGGGAACTATGGCTACACCTTC,CASSLSAGNYGYTF,TRBJ1-2,-,-,TRBV11-3
TGCGCCAGCAGCTTGGGGCCAGCGGGAGCCTCCTACAATGAGCAGTTCTTC,CASSLGPAGASYNEQFF,TRBJ2-1,-,TRBD2,TRBV5-1
TGTGCCAGCAGTGGGGACAGCGTTTATGGCTACACCTTC,CASSGDSVYGYTF,TRBJ1-2,few,TRBD1,TRBV6-5
TGTGCCAGCAGCAAAGGGGGGAGGGTAGCGGGAGTACTGTACGAGCAGTACTTC,CASSKGGRVAGVLYEQYF,TRBJ2-7,-,-,TRBV21-1
TGTGCCATCAGTGATAGGACAGGGGGCTCCTTTGGTGGCTACACCTTC,CAISDRTGGSFGGYTF,TRBJ1-2,-,TRBD1,TRBV10-3
TGTGCCAGCAGCTCCGCCCCGACTACAGGGGGGAGCTACAATGAGCAGTTCTTC,CASSSAPTTGGSYNEQFF,TRBJ2-1,-,TRBD1,TRBV13
TGTGCCAGCAGTGACCAGGGGGGCCCTAGTAATGGCTACACCTTC,CASSDQGGPSNGYTF,TRBJ1-2,once,TRBD1,TRBV6-6
TGTGCCAGCAGTTTCTACAGGATCTCCTACGAGCAGTACTTC,CASSFYRISYEQYF,TRBJ2-7,-,-,TRBV28
TGTGCCAGCAGTTTATCGGGCGGGAGAGATAAAAACAGTCAGTACTTC,CASSLSGGRDKNSQYF,TRBJ2-4,few,TRBD2,TRBV27
TGTGCCAGCAAATCAACTAGCGGGAGCCCAGATACGCAGTATTTT,CASKSTSGSPDTQYF,TRBJ2-3,-,TRBD2,TRBV6-5
TGTGCCAGCAGTTTATCGTGGTCAGGGTACACCGGGGAGCTGTTTTTT,CASSLSWSGYTGELFF,TRBJ2-2,-,-,TRBV27
TGTGCCAGCAGCTTGATAGATTCGGGCCAAGAGACCCAGTACTTC,CASSLIDSGQETQYF,TRBJ2-5,-,-,TRBV7-2
TGTGCCAGCAGCCAAGCAGGGGCCAATAACTATGGCTACACCTTC,CASSQAGANNYGYTF,TRBJ1-2,few,-,TRBV4-2
TGCAGCGTTGAAGATCCACGGGACAGGCTATTTTCGAGCTCCTACAATGAGCAGTTCTTC,CSVEDPRDRLFSSSYNEQFF,TRBJ2-1,-,TRBD1,TRBV29-1
TGTGCCATCAGTGGGACAGGTACCTACGAGCAGTACTTC,CAISGTGTYEQYF,TRBJ2-7,once,TRBD1,TRBV10-3
TGTGCCAGCAGCCAGACAGGGGATAACTATGGCTACACCTTC,CASSQTGDNYGYTF,TRBJ1-2,once,TRBD1,TRBV5-5
TGTGCCAGCAGTTACGACGCAGGGGTAGAGACCCAGTACTTC,CASSYDAGVETQYF,TRBJ2-5,-,-,TRBV6-6
TGTGCCAGCAGTGAAAGAGCAGGGACTACGAACACTGAAGCTTTCTTT,CASSERAGTTNTEAFF,TRBJ1-1,-,-,TRBV2
TGTGCCAGCAGCAGGGGTTTGAACACCGGGGAGCTGTTTTTT,CASSRGLNTGELFF,TRBJ2-2,few,-,TRBV7-2
TGTGCCAGCAGTTTAATGGGGGCCGGTACTGAAGCTTTCTTT,CASSLMGAGTEAFF,TRBJ1-1,-,-,TRBV27
TGCAGCGTTGAGGGACAGGATAACCCCTACGAGCAGTACTTC,CSVEGQDNPYEQYF,TRBJ2-7,-,TRBD1,TRBV29-1
TGTGCCAGCAGCTCGGAGAACGGGGGGCGGGAGACCCAGTACTTC,CASSSENGGRETQYF,TRBJ2-5,-,-,TRBV7-2
TGTGCCAGCACCCCGAGGACAGGGGCCCCCTATATGGCTGAAGCTTTCTTT,CASTPRTGAPYMAEAFF,TRBJ1-1,few,TRBD1,TRBV11-3
TGTGCCAGTAGTATAGGTGACAGCCTATCCTACGAGCAGTACTTC,CASSIGDSLSYEQYF,TRBJ2-7,-,-,TRBV19
TGTGCCAGCAGTTTATGGGGAGACAATTCACCCCTCCACTTT,CASSLWGDNSPLHF,TRBJ1-6,-,-,TRBV27
TGTGCCTGGATTCACCCGGGAGGCTACGAGCAGTACTTC,CAWIHPGGYEQYF,TRBJ2-7,once,TRBD2,TRBV30
TGCAGCTCAGCGGGGGGGCCAGAGACCCAGTACTTC,CSSAGGPETQYF,TRBJ2-5,-,TRBD2,TRBV29-1
TGCAGCGTTGTGGAGGGTGGCTACACCTTC,CSVVEGGYTF,TRBJ1-2,-,-,TRBV29-1
TGTGCCAGCTCACCACCGTGGGGGGGCACAGATACGCAGTATTTT,CASSPPWGGTDTQYF,TRBJ2-3,-,-,TRBV18
TGTGCCAGCACGGGACAGTTTAATGAAAAACTGTTTTTT,CASTGQFNEKLFF,TRBJ1-4,few,TRBD1,TRBV14
TGTGCCAGCAGCTCCACCCCTAGCGGCACCGGGGAGCTGTTTTTT,CASSSTPSGTGELFF,TRBJ2-2,-,TRBD2,TRBV11-3
TGCGCCAGCAGCTTAGACAGGGGGCTCTACGAGCAGTACTTC,CASSLDRGLYEQYF,TRBJ2-7,-,TRBD1,TRBV5-1
TGTGCCAGCAGTTACTACGGGACAGCAAGCAATCAGCCCCAGCATTTT,CASSYYGTASNQPQHF,TRBJ1-5,-,TRBD1,TRBV6-6
TGTGCCAGTAGTATAAGGCGGGGGGGAGGTAAAGAGACCCAGTACTTC,CASSIRRGGGKETQYF,TRBJ2-5,-,TRBD2,TRBV19
TGTGCCATCAGCCCTCGACAGGGAGGCACCTACAATGAGCAGTTCTTC,CAISPRQGGTYNEQFF,TRBJ2-1,-,-,TRBV10-3
TGTGCCAGCAGCTTGGACCCCGGGACAGGGGATGAAAAGCTGTTTTTT,CASSLDPGTGDEKLFF,TRBJ1-4,-,TRBD1,TRBV5-4
TGTGCCAGCAGCACCCGGGGCGCGGGGGGGCAGTACACCGGGGAGCTGTTTTTT,CASSTRGAGGQYTGELFF,TRBJ2-2,-,TRBD2,TRBV5-4
TGTGCCTGGAGGGACCAGACAGGATCGAACTATGGCTACACCTTC,CAWRDQTGSNYGYTF,TRBJ1-2,-,-,TRBV30
TGTGCCAGCACCCTGGACAGATCCTATGGCTACACCTTC,CASTLDRSYGYTF,TRBJ1-2,-,-,TRBV7-9
TGTGCCAGCAGCATCGACAGGGGTAACACTGAAGCTTTCTTT,CASSIDRGNTEAFF,TRBJ1-1,-,TRBD1,TRBV7-2
TGTGCCAGCAGCCTCACCTCACTGGGCGCTGAAGCTTTCTTT,CASSLTSLGAEAFF,TRBJ1-1,once,-,TRBV11-1
TGCGCCAGCAGCCCAACAGGGGGCGGGTACGAGCAGTACTTC,CASSPTGGGYEQYF,TRBJ2-7,-,TRBD1,TRBV4-3